Following are 8 T cell receptor beta chains from one sample sequenced in a study of blood T cell repertoires in COVID-19. The assay was immunoSEQ multiplex PCR, and TCRdb's table has in-frame clones only and misses some. The data contain hundreds of thousands of clones, 70% to 90% of them singletons. What was sequenced was peripheral blood. These TCRs come from a man younger than 35 with active or convalescent COVID-19.

This clone was recorded only once. The chain has TRBV3-1 (or the pseudogene TRBV3-2) and TRBJ2-1; D gene unclear. V was shortened by 4 bases and J by 2 bases, with 15 bases between the two germline ends. Germline CDR1 is LGHDT and CDR2 is YNNKEL (reference sequence). The CDR3 has 16 amino acids. Here the CDR3 reads CASSPLGSVPYNEQFF. The CDR3 DNA is TGTGCCAGCAGCCCTCTAGGAAGTGTACCCTACAATGAGCAGTTCTTC.

V usage is TRBV11-2 and J usage is TRBJ2-6; 8 nucleotides agree with TRBD1. The V gene end was trimmed by 2 bases and the J gene end by 2 bases; junction bases not matched to a gene: 8. CDR1 and CDR2 from the germline V gene are SGHAT and FQNNGV. This CDR3 is built from 18 residues. The CDR3 loop reads CASSLWDRPRAGANVLTF. For the CDR3, the DNA is TGTGCCAGCAGCTTATGGGACAGGCCGCGCGCTGGGGCCAACGTCCTGACTTTC.

V usage is TRBV3-1 (or the pseudogene TRBV3-2) and J usage is TRBJ2-3; a possible D gene is TRBD1 (5 bases). Germline loops: CDR1 LGHDT, CDR2 YNNKEL (reference sequence). Trimming shortened V by 0 bases and J by 5 bases, and 6 bases separated the two germline ends. This CDR3 spans 13 amino acids. The CDR3: CASSQDRVDTQYF. CDR3 DNA sequence: TGTGCCAGCAGCCAAGACAGGGTAGATACGCAGTATTTT.

This chain links TRBV4-2 with TRBJ2-7; TRBD2 is a possible D gene (7 bases). The CDR3 sequence is 16 residues long. With 0 bases removed from V and 0 bases from J, the gap between germline ends came to 12 bases. Germline loops: CDR1 LGHNA, CDR2 YNFKEQ. CDR3 protein: CASSQDEGGASYEQYF. The CDR3 region has the DNA TGTGCCAGCAGCCAAGACGAGGGGGGGGCCTCCTACGAGCAGTACTTC.

This chain uses TRBV19 with TRBJ1-1; TRBD1 agrees at 7 bases. V was pared by 10 bases and J by 1 base, with 6 bases of the junction left unmatched. CDR1 LNHDA and CDR2 SQIVND come from the germline V gene (reference sequence). This CDR3 contains 13 residues. This CDR3 reads CATGRGQNTEAFF. The CDR3 DNA follows: TGTGCCACCGGGAGGGGGCAGAACACTGAAGCTTTCTTT.

The chain couples TRBV6-6 to TRBJ2-7; tentative D call: TRBD1 (5 bases). V was clipped by 5 bases and J by 3 bases, with 14 bases between them. The CDR3 runs to 14 residues. Germline-derived CDR1 and CDR2 are MNHNY and SVGAGI (reference sequence). The CDR3 coding sequence is TGTGCCAGCAGTGGGGAAGGGGAATTCTACGAGCAGTACTTC. It codes for CASSGEGEFYEQYF.

The genes are TRBV27 and TRBJ2-7; 10 positions match TRBD2. J was trimmed by 4 bases and V by 4 bases; bases with no gene match: 10. The CDR3 is made up of 16 amino acids. The V gene's germline CDR1 is MNHEY and CDR2 SMNVEV (reference sequence). CDR3 region: CASSSLAGYRGYEQYF. The CDR3 bases are TGTGCCAGCAGTTCACTAGCGGGGTATCGCGGATACGAGCAGTACTTC.

The chain carries TRBV12-3 or TRBV12-4 and TRBJ1-1; TRBD1 matches 8 bases. This CDR3 spans 13 amino acids. With V trimmed by 5 bases and J by 5 bases, 4 bases remained unmatched. The CDR3 nucleotides read TGTGCCAGCAGTGCACAGGGGGATACTGAAGCTTTCTTT. Translation gives CASSAQGDTEAFF.